The rows below give T cell receptor beta chains drawn from one sample of a study of blood T cells in healthy people across ages. TCRdb reprocessed the 5' RACE reads via MiXCR and lists one record per CDR3 protein. The data contain more than 600,000 distinct CDR3 sequences, 25% of them singletons. The data also belong to a second study, concerning T cells of mothers and their children.

Sequencing was performed on blood. The source is a boy under 18 in good health. Each CDR3 is given with its conserved first and last residue. The D gene is left open where the match is weak. Size tells how often a clone was seen (once, few, many) or the class of an expanded clone, and some rows leave it out.

cdr3_length	v_call	j_call	clone_size	d_call	cdr3_nt	cdr3_aa
14	TRBV29-1	TRBJ2-1	.	.	TGCAGCGTGTTAACTACGAGCTCCTACAATGAGCAGTTCTTC	CSVLTTSSYNEQFF
17	TRBV7-2	TRBJ2-5	.	TRBD2	TGTGCCAGCAGCTTAGCGCCGGCGGGAGGTGACCAAGAGACCCAGTACTTC	CASSLAPAGGDQETQYF
17	TRBV4-2	TRBJ2-7	few	.	TGTGCCAGCAGCCAAAACCCCCCGCGCCAGGGGTGGTACGAGCAGTACTTC	CASSQNPPRQGWYEQYF
13	TRBV20-1	TRBJ2-7	.	.	TGCAGTGCTAGAAGTGGCGGAGGGGGGGAGCAGTACTTC	CSARSGGGGEQYF
15	TRBV7-9	TRBJ2-1	.	TRBD1	TGTGCCAGCAGATCAGGGACAGGGGTTAATAATGAGCAGTTCTTC	CASRSGTGVNNEQFF
15	TRBV5-1	TRBJ2-2	.	TRBD2	TGCGCCTCTCTAGCGGGGGGGACGAACACCGGGGAGCTGTTTTTT	CASLAGGTNTGELFF
14	TRBV7-9	TRBJ1-1	.	TRBD1	TGTGCCAGCAGCTCGACAGGGTCGAACACTGAAGCTCTCTTT	CASSSTGSNTEALF
13	TRBV13	TRBJ2-4	.	.	TGTGCCAGCAGCTTAGGGAAGGGAAACATTCAGTACTTC	CASSLGKGNIQYF
15	TRBV7-3	TRBJ2-3	few	TRBD2	TGTGCCAGCAGCTCCCCCGGGACTAGAGGAGATACGCAGTATTTT	CASSSPGTRGDTQYF
14	TRBV12-3/TRBV12-4	TRBJ2-5	many	.	TGTGCCAGCAGTTGGGGGACACCCCAAGAGACCCAGTACTTC	CASSWGTPQETQYF
13	TRBV5-1	TRBJ2-2	few	.	TGCGCCAGCAGCCAAACTATAGGCGGGGAGCTGTTTTTT	CASSQTIGGELFF
14	TRBV29-1	TRBJ2-5	.	.	TGCAGCGGCCAAGGACGGGAGCCTCAAGAGACCCAGTACTTC	CSGQGREPQETQYF
16	TRBV5-1	TRBJ2-7	.	TRBD2	TGCGCCAGCAGCGCCGTGACTAGCGGGAGGAGCAACGAGCAGTACTTC	CASSAVTSGRSNEQYF
15	TRBV20-1	TRBJ1-5	few	TRBD1	TGCAGTGCTAGATCCCGACAGGGGGGCCTTCAGCCCCAGCATTTT	CSARSRQGGLQPQHF
16	TRBV4-1	TRBJ2-3	many	TRBD2	TGCGCCAGCAGCTGGGGGACTAGCGGTCGCACAGATACGCAGTATTTT	CASSWGTSGRTDTQYF
16	TRBV7-2	TRBJ1-5	few	TRBD1	TGTGCCAGCAGCTTAACCGGGACAGAAGCCAATCAGCCCCAGCATTTT	CASSLTGTEANQPQHF
13	TRBV3-1	TRBJ2-7	.	.	TGTGCCAGCAGCCCAGGGGCTCTGGGCGAGCAGTACTTC	CASSPGALGEQYF
16	TRBV11-2	TRBJ2-4	.	.	TGTGCCAGCAGCTCCCTCAGGGGTTTCGACAAAAACATTCAGTACTTC	CASSSLRGFDKNIQYF
17	TRBV7-8	TRBJ2-1	.	.	TGTGCCAGCAGCTTAACCCGACAGATTAGCTCCTACAATGAGCAGTTCTTC	CASSLTRQISSYNEQFF
17	TRBV7-8	TRBJ1-1	few	TRBD1	TGTGCCAGCAGCGCAAGCCTTACCGGGACAGAAAACACTGAAGCTTTCTTT	CASSASLTGTENTEAFF
14	TRBV29-1	TRBJ1-1	few	.	TGCAGCGTTGTCAACCCGGGAGCTCCCACTGAAGCTTTCTTT	CSVVNPGAPTEAFF
14	TRBV6-4	TRBJ1-2	few	.	TGTACTATCGACGGCCGAGGGGCGAGTCATGGCTACACCTTC	CTIDGRGASHGYTF
15	TRBV3-1	TRBJ2-3	few	TRBD2	TGTGCCAGCAGCCAACCGGGGGGGTACACAGATACGCAGTATTTT	CASSQPGGYTDTQYF
15	TRBV11-2	TRBJ2-7	few	.	TGTGCCAGCAGCCCACCCCCGGCAAGCTCCTACGAGCAGTACTTC	CASSPPPASSYEQYF
16	TRBV11-2	TRBJ1-3	.	TRBD1	TGTGCCAGCAGCCCGGGACTACAGGGGAGGGGGAACACCATATATTTT	CASSPGLQGRGNTIYF
16	TRBV7-2	TRBJ2-1	.	.	TGTGCCAGCAGCCCTGAGGGGGCTAGCGGGTTCCTTGGGCAGTTCTTC	CASSPEGASGFLGQFF
16	TRBV5-1	TRBJ2-3	few	.	TGCGCCAGCAGCTTGGGGGCTAGCGAGGGTCCGCATACGCAGTATTTT	CASSLGASEGPHTQYF
13	TRBV12-3/TRBV12-4	TRBJ1-2	.	.	TGTGCCAGCAGTTCCCCCCAAATGAGGGGCTACACCTTC	CASSSPQMRGYTF
13	TRBV7-2	TRBJ2-1	once	.	TGTGCCAGCAGCGCCGACCTCTACAATGAGCAGTTCTTC	CASSADLYNEQFF
11	TRBV29-1	TRBJ2-7	.	.	TGCAGCGCATACAGGGGGGGCGAGCAGTACTTC	CSAYRGGEQYF
13	TRBV21-1	TRBJ2-1	.	.	TGTGCCAGCAGCAAAATTCCAGGCGAGGAGCAGTTCTTC	CASSKIPGEEQFF
12	TRBV20-1	TRBJ2-7	.	TRBD2	TGCAGTGCTAACGGGGGGACCTACGAGCAGTACTTC	CSANGGTYEQYF
15	TRBV6-2/TRBV6-3	TRBJ2-1	.	.	TGTGCCAGCAACCCAGGGGGGCAGGGCTACAATGAGCAGTTCTTC	CASNPGGQGYNEQFF
13	TRBV28	TRBJ2-7	.	.	TGTGCCAGCAGTTTAAGGGGAAAGGGAGAGCAGTACTTC	CASSLRGKGEQYF